This T cell receptor (beta chain) was recorded in a study of blood T cell repertoires in COVID-19 (dated by TCRdb to about 2020). For the study in its entirety: Collaborator samples came from the United States, Italy and Spain and covered acute and convalescent phases of COVID-19. The prospective study material was composed of cDNA or gDNA derived from T cells, B-cell-depleted T cells, or PBMCs. Subjects who had been exposed to COVID-19, were actively infected with it, or had recovered from it provided the deeply sampled blood TCRbeta repertoires that made up the dataset. The repertoires were released in a freely available public database intended as a resource for research on the immune response to SARS-CoV-2. Samples were obtained from the ongoing ImmuneRACE study (first 160 participants) and from approximately 1,200 subjects provided by 6 global collaborators. Nearly every sample came with metadata listing a de-identified subject ID, COVID-19 status, age in years and sex. Where available, HLA class I and class II types were obtained from metadata supplied by the sample provider rather than from assay-based typing. Paper-wide results and their limitations: Clinical and demographic metadata were provided uncurated, with the amount varying by source and participant.

The immunoSEQ Assay, a bias-controlled multiplex PCR, was used to amplify TCRbeta CDR3 regions from genomic DNA. From the authors' description of their analysis: The number of nucleated cells in each sample was estimated by amplification of reference gene primers within the assay. Sequence reads were collapsed and filtered to measure the absolute abundance of every unique TCRbeta CDR3 rearrangement. For each sample, productive Simpson clonality was calculated by taking the square root of Simpson's diversity index across productive rearrangements. TCRdb re-hosts the immuneACCESS table, in-frame sequences only. Its copies lack some clones; in the studies checked, an unresolved V gene accounts for under half of them, and the cause for the rest is not known. The DNA was the basis for D and trimming; V, J and clone size are from that table. The sample table records approximately 170,000 clones; roughly nine tenths of these occur just once. Together, the top ten hold more than 3% of the sample.

The CDR3 runs 14 amino acids, cysteine and phenylalanine included. Only the CDR3 DNA stays, 42 bases, in frame from base 1. CDR1 is given as SEHNR and CDR2 as FQNEAQ, both from the germline V gene (reference sequence). From V the trimming removes 2 bases and from J it removes 6 bases, while the gene matches leave 1 base of the junction unaccounted for. Whole blood was collected in K2EDTA tubes by collaborating institutions according to the institutions' own protocols. Collaborator samples were shipped for TCRbeta analysis as frozen whole blood, isolated PBMCs, or DNA extracted from either sample type. The table lists this clone with a count of one. Its antigen remains unidentified. No base qualities exist here, and no much larger clone lies one base off it. Additional DNA sequences in this sample encode the identical CDR3.

This TCR was recovered from a woman aged 70-85 years with acute or convalescent COVID-19. Specimen: peripheral blood. The sequence joins TRBV7-9 to TRBJ2-2, with 9 middle bases fitting TRBD2. This receptor carries the CDR3 CASSLLAGAGELFF. The nucleotide sequence is given as TGTGCCAGCAGCTTATTAGCGGGAGCCGGGGAGCTGTTTTTT.